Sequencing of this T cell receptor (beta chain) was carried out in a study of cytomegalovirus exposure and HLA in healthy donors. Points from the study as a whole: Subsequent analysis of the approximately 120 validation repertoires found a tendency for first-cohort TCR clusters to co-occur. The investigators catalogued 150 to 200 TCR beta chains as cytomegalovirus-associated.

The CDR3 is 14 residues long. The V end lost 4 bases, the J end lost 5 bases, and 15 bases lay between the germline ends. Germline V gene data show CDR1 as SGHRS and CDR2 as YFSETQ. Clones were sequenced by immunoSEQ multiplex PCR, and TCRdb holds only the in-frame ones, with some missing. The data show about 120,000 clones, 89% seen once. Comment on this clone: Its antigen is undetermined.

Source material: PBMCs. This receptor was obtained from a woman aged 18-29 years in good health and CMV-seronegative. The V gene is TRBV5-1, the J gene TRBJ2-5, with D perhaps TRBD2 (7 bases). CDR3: CASSPAGGRETQYF. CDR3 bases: TGCGCCAGCAGCCCGGCCGGGGGGCGCGAGACCCAGTACTTC.